The sequence of this T cell receptor beta chain was determined in a study of CD8+CD57+ T cells in acquired aplastic anemia. Study-wide points: It was found that fewer than 35 CD8+ CDR3 sequences were shared between patients and controls. Patients and healthy controls showed no significant CD8+ Simpson's diversity difference.

This clonotype was seen only once. Antigen unknown. Germline V lookup: CDR1 SGHTA, CDR2 FQGNSA. The ends lost 1 base at V and 3 bases at J; junction bases unmatched: 4. The CDR3 runs to 15 residues. It was genomic DNA that served as the template for profiling TCR beta VDJ and CDR3. TCRdb re-derived calls from the reads in MiXCR, one entry per CDR3 protein. The sample holds approximately 170,000 distinct CDR3 sequences, just under 65% seen once. The clonotype originates from a human donor in good health. Material: sorted CD4+, CD8+, or CD8+CD57+ T cells (not recorded which) from PBMCs. This chain joins TRBV7-2 and TRBJ2-7; TRBD1 matches 9 bases. The CDR3: CASSLETGGYYEQYF. For the CDR3, the DNA is TGTGCCAGCAGCTTAGAGACAGGGGGATACTACGAGCAGTACTTC.